This TCR beta chain was identified during a study of molecular identifiers for immune sequencing clone quantification. TCRdb passed the PCR reads through MiXCR, listing each CDR3 protein once. The sample has just under 65,000 distinct CDR3 sequences, less than 20% seen once. This clonotype was observed once. The antigen is undetermined. Possible read error: a much larger clone is one base away. Study-level points and caveats: Reportedly, one cell's Jurkat TCR RNA was detected within 1,100,000 naive CD8 cells.

This receptor was obtained from a human donor in good health. Some libraries in this study had Jurkat cell RNA spiked in. Sequenced material: naive CD8+ T cells from blood, with Jurkat cell RNA spiked in. Subset defined: FACS-sorted CD8+CD4-CCR7+CD45RA+ naive T cells.

CDR3 bases: TGTGCCAGCAGCAAGCCCCGGGACAGGGGGCCGAGCGGGGAGCTGTTTTTT. Encoded protein: CASSKPRDRGPSGELFF. The chain recombines TRBV21-1 with TRBJ2-2; the table names TRBD1, a call not compared with the DNA. TRBV21-1 is shown as a pseudogene. The CDR3 runs 17 residues.